A selection of T cell receptor beta chains follows, all from one sample in a study of response to subunit inactivated influenza vaccine. TCRdb called the RT-PCR reads again in MiXCR, with one record for every CDR3 protein. The data contain around 790,000 distinct CDR3 sequences, around 20% of them seen just once; the ten biggest clones take up roughly 10%. The source material was PBMCs from blood, sampled more than 4 days after vaccination. Receptors originate from a middle-aged man who received an inactivated influenza vaccine. Each CDR3 is given with its conserved first and last residue. Fields, in order: J gene, V gene, clone size, D gene, CDR3 protein, CDR3 DNA. A D gene is named only where the DNA matches it firmly. The listing skips clone size in some rows; elsewhere it reads once, few, many or a size class.

j_call: TRBJ2-7; v_call: TRBV29-1; clone_size: NA; d_call: NA; cdr3_aa: CSVEAPKILGNSYEQYF; cdr3_nt: TGCAGCGTTGAGGCACCGAAAATACTGGGGAACTCCTACGAGCAGTACTTC
j_call: TRBJ1-6; v_call: TRBV12-3/TRBV12-4; clone_size: NA; d_call: NA; cdr3_aa: CASSFRDSLHF; cdr3_nt: TGTGCCAGCAGCTTCCGGGACTCCCTCCACTTT
j_call: TRBJ2-3; v_call: TRBV12-3/TRBV12-4; clone_size: few; d_call: NA; cdr3_aa: CASTQGPARDTQYF; cdr3_nt: TGTGCCAGCACTCAGGGCCCAGCGAGGGATACGCAGTATTTT
j_call: TRBJ2-7; v_call: TRBV28; clone_size: NA; d_call: NA; cdr3_aa: CASSLPAYEQYF; cdr3_nt: TGTGCCAGCAGTTTGCCAGCTTACGAGCAGTACTTC
j_call: TRBJ2-3; v_call: TRBV20-1; clone_size: NA; d_call: TRBD1; cdr3_aa: CSAEHGTGGADTQYF; cdr3_nt: TGCAGTGCTGAGCACGGGACAGGGGGCGCAGATACGCAGTATTTT
j_call: TRBJ1-1; v_call: TRBV10-2; clone_size: many; d_call: TRBD1; cdr3_aa: CASKWTGNTEAFF; cdr3_nt: TGCGCCAGCAAATGGACAGGGAACACTGAAGCTTTCTTT
j_call: TRBJ2-1; v_call: TRBV2; clone_size: once; d_call: TRBD2; cdr3_aa: CASSELSGAEQFF; cdr3_nt: TGTGCCAGCAGTGAACTTAGCGGGGCTGAGCAGTTCTTC
j_call: TRBJ2-3; v_call: TRBV6-5; clone_size: NA; d_call: NA; cdr3_aa: CASSYRVLTDTQYF; cdr3_nt: TGTGCCAGCAGCTACAGGGTCCTCACAGATACGCAGTATTTT
j_call: TRBJ1-6; v_call: TRBV9; clone_size: NA; d_call: NA; cdr3_aa: CASSVSLYNSPLHF; cdr3_nt: TGTGCCAGCAGCGTATCGTTATATAATTCACCCCTCCACTTT
j_call: TRBJ2-7; v_call: TRBV10-2; clone_size: few; d_call: TRBD1; cdr3_aa: CASSRTGALGFEQYF; cdr3_nt: TGCGCCAGCAGCCGGACAGGGGCCCTGGGGTTTGAGCAGTACTTC
j_call: TRBJ2-3; v_call: TRBV24-1; clone_size: NA; d_call: NA; cdr3_aa: CATSDAGGGGNTQYF; cdr3_nt: TGTGCCACCAGTGATGCCGGGGGTGGAGGAAATACGCAGTATTTT
j_call: TRBJ2-1; v_call: TRBV3-1; clone_size: NA; d_call: TRBD2; cdr3_aa: CASSQDGTNYNEQFF; cdr3_nt: TGTGCCAGCAGCCAAGATGGGACTAATTACAATGAGCAGTTCTTC
j_call: TRBJ2-1; v_call: TRBV2; clone_size: few; d_call: TRBD2; cdr3_aa: CASRGLAGVSNEQFF; cdr3_nt: TGTGCCAGCAGGGGACTAGCGGGAGTTTCAAATGAGCAGTTCTTC
j_call: TRBJ2-1; v_call: TRBV12-3/TRBV12-4; clone_size: NA; d_call: NA; cdr3_aa: CASSATDDNEQFF; cdr3_nt: TGTGCCAGCAGTGCAACGGACGATAATGAGCAGTTCTTC
j_call: TRBJ2-7; v_call: TRBV11-2; clone_size: NA; d_call: TRBD2; cdr3_aa: CASSFAGGPNEQYF; cdr3_nt: TGTGCCAGCAGCTTTGCGGGAGGGCCAAACGAGCAGTACTTC
j_call: TRBJ1-4; v_call: TRBV6-6; clone_size: NA; d_call: NA; cdr3_aa: CASSYSMWEKLFF; cdr3_nt: TGTGCCAGCAGTTACTCGATGTGGGAAAAACTGTTTTTT
j_call: TRBJ2-5; v_call: TRBV7-2; clone_size: few; d_call: NA; cdr3_aa: CASSPGPGHYRETQYF; cdr3_nt: TGTGCCAGCAGCCCGGGGCCGGGACACTATAGAGAGACCCAGTACTTC
j_call: TRBJ2-2; v_call: TRBV9; clone_size: few; d_call: NA; cdr3_aa: CASSLNPVAGELFF; cdr3_nt: TGTGCCAGCAGCCTCAACCCAGTGGCCGGGGAGCTGTTTTTT
j_call: TRBJ2-7; v_call: TRBV20-1; clone_size: NA; d_call: TRBD2; cdr3_aa: CSAGILRASGIYEQYF; cdr3_nt: TGCAGTGCCGGGATCCTCCGGGCTAGCGGGATCTACGAGCAGTACTTC
j_call: TRBJ1-1; v_call: TRBV3-1; clone_size: NA; d_call: NA; cdr3_aa: CASSQVRAGREAEAFF; cdr3_nt: TGTGCCAGCAGCCAAGTGAGGGCAGGCCGAGAGGCTGAAGCTTTCTTT
j_call: TRBJ1-1; v_call: TRBV29-1; clone_size: NA; d_call: NA; cdr3_aa: CSVAETGLNTEAFF; cdr3_nt: TGCAGCGTTGCCGAAACAGGGCTGAACACTGAAGCTTTCTTT
j_call: TRBJ2-7; v_call: TRBV24-1; clone_size: few; d_call: TRBD1; cdr3_aa: CATSDFAQGASYEQYF; cdr3_nt: TGTGCCACCAGTGATTTCGCCCAGGGGGCCTCCTACGAGCAGTACTTC
j_call: TRBJ2-7; v_call: TRBV7-9; clone_size: NA; d_call: NA; cdr3_aa: CASSLGGPNEQYF; cdr3_nt: TGTGCCAGCAGCCTAGGGGGACCCAACGAGCAGTACTTC
j_call: TRBJ2-2; v_call: TRBV5-1; clone_size: NA; d_call: NA; cdr3_aa: CASSLDGWSSTGELFF; cdr3_nt: TGCGCCAGCAGCTTGGATGGGTGGAGCAGCACCGGGGAGCTGTTTTTT
j_call: TRBJ1-5; v_call: TRBV12-3/TRBV12-4; clone_size: few; d_call: TRBD1; cdr3_aa: CASRTQGGASNQPQHF; cdr3_nt: TGTGCCAGCAGAACACAGGGGGGTGCTAGCAATCAGCCCCAGCATTTT
j_call: TRBJ2-7; v_call: TRBV4-2; clone_size: few; d_call: TRBD2; cdr3_aa: CASSQGLAGASYEQYF; cdr3_nt: TGTGCCAGCAGCCAAGGACTAGCGGGGGCCTCCTACGAGCAGTACTTC
j_call: TRBJ1-5; v_call: TRBV20-1; clone_size: NA; d_call: NA; cdr3_aa: CSAKRGTGNQPQHF; cdr3_nt: TGCAGTGCCAAGAGAGGGACCGGCAATCAGCCCCAGCATTTT
j_call: TRBJ2-2; v_call: TRBV20-1; clone_size: many; d_call: NA; cdr3_aa: CSVKRNTGELFF; cdr3_nt: TGCAGTGTGAAGCGGAACACCGGGGAGCTGTTTTTT
j_call: TRBJ2-7; v_call: TRBV5-5; clone_size: NA; d_call: NA; cdr3_aa: CASSLEGLRYEQYF; cdr3_nt: TGTGCCAGCAGCTTGGAGGGACTTCGCTACGAGCAGTACTTC
j_call: TRBJ2-1; v_call: TRBV12-3/TRBV12-4; clone_size: few; d_call: TRBD2; cdr3_aa: CASRLAGVEQFF; cdr3_nt: TGTGCCAGCAGACTAGCGGGAGTTGAGCAGTTCTTC
j_call: TRBJ1-1; v_call: TRBV10-3; clone_size: NA; d_call: NA; cdr3_aa: CAIRTGTEAFF; cdr3_nt: TGTGCCATCAGGACGGGAACTGAAGCTTTCTTT